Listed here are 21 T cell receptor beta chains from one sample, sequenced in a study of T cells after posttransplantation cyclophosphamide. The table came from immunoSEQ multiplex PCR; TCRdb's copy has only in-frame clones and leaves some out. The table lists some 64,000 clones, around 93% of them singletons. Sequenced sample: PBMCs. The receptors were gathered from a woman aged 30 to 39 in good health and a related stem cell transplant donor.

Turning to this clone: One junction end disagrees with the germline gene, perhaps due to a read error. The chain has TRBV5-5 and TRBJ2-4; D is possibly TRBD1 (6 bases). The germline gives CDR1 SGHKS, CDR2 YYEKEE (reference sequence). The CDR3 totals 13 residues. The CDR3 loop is CASSFSPGELMGF. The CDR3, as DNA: TGTGCCAGCAGCTTTTCGCCAGGGGAGTTGATGGGGTTC. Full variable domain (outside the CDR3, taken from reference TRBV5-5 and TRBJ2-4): DAGVTQSPTHLIKTRGQQVTLRCSPISGHKSVSWYQQVLGQGPQFIFQYYEKEERGRGNFPDRFSARQFPNYSSELNVNALLLGDSALYLCASSFSPGELMGFGAGTRLSVL.

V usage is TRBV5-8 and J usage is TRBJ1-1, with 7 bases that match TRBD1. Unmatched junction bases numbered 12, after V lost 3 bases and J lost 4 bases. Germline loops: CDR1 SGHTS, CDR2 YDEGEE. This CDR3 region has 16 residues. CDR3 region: CASSSPFTGAGTEAFF. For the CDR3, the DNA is TGTGCCAGCAGCTCCCCTTTTACAGGGGCGGGCACTGAAGCTTTCTTT.

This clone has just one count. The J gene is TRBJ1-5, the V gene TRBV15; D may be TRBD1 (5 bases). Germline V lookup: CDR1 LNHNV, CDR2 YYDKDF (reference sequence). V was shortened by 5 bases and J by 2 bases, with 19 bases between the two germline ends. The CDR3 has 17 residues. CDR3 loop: CATSGLMGGLRNQPQHF. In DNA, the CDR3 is TGTGCCACCAGCGGACTAATGGGGGGGTTACGCAATCAGCCCCAGCATTTT.

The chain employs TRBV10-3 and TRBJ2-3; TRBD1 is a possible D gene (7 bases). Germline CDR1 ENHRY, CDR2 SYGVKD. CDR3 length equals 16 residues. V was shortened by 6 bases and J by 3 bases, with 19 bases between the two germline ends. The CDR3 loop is CAIRALVQGRTDTQYF. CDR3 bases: TGTGCCATCAGAGCCCTAGTACAGGGGAGGACAGATACGCAGTATTTT.

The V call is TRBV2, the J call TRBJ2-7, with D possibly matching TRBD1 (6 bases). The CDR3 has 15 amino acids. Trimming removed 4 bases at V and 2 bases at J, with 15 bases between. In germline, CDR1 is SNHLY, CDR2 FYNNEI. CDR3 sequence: CASSALQGVAYEQYF. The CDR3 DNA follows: TGTGCCAGCAGTGCGTTACAGGGAGTAGCCTACGAGCAGTACTTC.

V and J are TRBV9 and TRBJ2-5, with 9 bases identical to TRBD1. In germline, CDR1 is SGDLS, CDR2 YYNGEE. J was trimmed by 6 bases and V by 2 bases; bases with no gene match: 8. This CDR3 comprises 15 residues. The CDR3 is CASSVGVDRGQTQYF. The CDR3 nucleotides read TGTGCCAGCAGCGTTGGAGTGGACAGGGGTCAGACCCAGTACTTC. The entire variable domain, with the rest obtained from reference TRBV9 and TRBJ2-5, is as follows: DSGVTQTPKHLITATGQRVTLRCSPRSGDLSVYWYQQSLDQGLQFLIQYYNGEERAKGNILERFSAQQFPDLHSELNLSSLELGDSALYFCASSVGVDRGQTQYFGPGTRLLVL.

In DNA form, the CDR3 reads TGTGCCAGTAGTATGCAAACGAACACTGAAGCTTTCTTT. This codes for CASSMQTNTEAFF. The chain recombines TRBV19 with TRBJ1-1; D unclear. CDR1 and CDR2 from the germline V gene are LNHDA and SQIVND (reference sequence). The V and J ends lost 3 bases and 1 base respectively, with 6 bases between them. The CDR3 covers 13 residues. Together with reference TRBV19 and TRBJ1-1, the CDR3 gives the full variable domain: DGGITQSPKYLFRKEGQNVTLSCEQNLNHDAMYWYRQDPGQGLRLIYYSQIVNDFQKGDIAEGYSVSREKKESFPLTVTSAQKNPTAFYLCASSMQTNTEAFFGQGTRLTVV.

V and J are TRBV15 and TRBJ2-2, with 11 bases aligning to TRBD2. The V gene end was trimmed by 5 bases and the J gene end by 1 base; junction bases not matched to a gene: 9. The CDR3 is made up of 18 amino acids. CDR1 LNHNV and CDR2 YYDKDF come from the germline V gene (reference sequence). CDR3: CATSRHLGLAGNTGELFF. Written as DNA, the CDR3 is TGTGCCACCAGCCGCCATCTTGGACTAGCGGGGAACACCGGGGAGCTGTTTTTT.

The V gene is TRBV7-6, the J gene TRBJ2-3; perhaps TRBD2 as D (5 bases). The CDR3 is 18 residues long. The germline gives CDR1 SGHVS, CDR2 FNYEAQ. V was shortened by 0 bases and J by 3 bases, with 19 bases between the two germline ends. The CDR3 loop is CASSLAMNARERTDTQYF. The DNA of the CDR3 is TGTGCCAGCAGCTTAGCGATGAATGCTAGGGAGAGAACAGATACGCAGTATTTT.

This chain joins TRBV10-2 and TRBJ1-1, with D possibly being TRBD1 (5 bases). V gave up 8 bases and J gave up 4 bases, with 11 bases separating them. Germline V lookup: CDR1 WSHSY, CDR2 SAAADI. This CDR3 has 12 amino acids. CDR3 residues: CASERGGTEAFF. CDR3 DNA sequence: TGCGCCAGCGAACGCGGGGGCACTGAAGCTTTCTTT.

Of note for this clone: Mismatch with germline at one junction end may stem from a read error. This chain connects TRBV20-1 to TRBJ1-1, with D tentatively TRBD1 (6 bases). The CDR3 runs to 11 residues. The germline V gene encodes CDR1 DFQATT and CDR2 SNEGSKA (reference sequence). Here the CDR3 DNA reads TGCAGTGCCCCTGGACAGACTGTAGCTTTCTTT. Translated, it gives CSAPGQTVAFF.

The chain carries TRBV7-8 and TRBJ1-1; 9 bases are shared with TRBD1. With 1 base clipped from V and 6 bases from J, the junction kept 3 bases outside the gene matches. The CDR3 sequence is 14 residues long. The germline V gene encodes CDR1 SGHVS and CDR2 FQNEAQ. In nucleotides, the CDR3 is TGTGCCAGCAGCTTAGGGACAGGGGAAGCTGAAGCTTTCTTT. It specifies CASSLGTGEAEAFF.

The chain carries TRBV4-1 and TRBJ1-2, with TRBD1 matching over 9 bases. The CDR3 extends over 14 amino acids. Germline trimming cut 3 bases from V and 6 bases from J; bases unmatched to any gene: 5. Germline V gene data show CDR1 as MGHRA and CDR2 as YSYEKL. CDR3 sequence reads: CASSHPGQGNGYTF. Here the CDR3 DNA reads TGCGCCAGCAGCCATCCCGGACAGGGGAATGGCTACACCTTC.

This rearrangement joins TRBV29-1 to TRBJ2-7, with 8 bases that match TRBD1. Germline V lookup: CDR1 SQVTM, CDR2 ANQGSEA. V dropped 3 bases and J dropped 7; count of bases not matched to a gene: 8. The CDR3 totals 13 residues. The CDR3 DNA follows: TGCAGCGTTGAGTCGGACAGGGCGGCAGAGCAGTACTTC. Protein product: CSVESDRAAEQYF.

The CDR3 sequence is CASSPSGLTSFHTGELFF. In nucleotides, the CDR3 is TGTGCCAGCTCACCATCGGGATTGACAAGTTTCCACACCGGGGAGCTGTTTTTT. This chain uses TRBV18 with TRBJ2-2; D might be TRBD2 (5 bases). CDR3 length: 18 amino acids. V gave up 2 bases and J gave up 3 bases, with 19 bases separating them. Germline CDR1 KGHSH, CDR2 LQKENI.

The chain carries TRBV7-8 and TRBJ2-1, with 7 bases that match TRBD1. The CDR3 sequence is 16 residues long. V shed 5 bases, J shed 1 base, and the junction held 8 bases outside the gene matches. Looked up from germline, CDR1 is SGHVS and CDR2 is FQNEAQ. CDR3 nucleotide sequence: TGTGCCAGCAGCGCGGACAGGCCCCCTTCCTACAATGAGCAGTTCTTC. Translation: CASSADRPPSYNEQFF.

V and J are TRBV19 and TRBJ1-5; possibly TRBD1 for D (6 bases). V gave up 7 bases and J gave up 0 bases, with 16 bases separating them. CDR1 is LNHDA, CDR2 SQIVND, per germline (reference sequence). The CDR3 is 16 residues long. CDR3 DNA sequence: TGTGCCAGTACGGCGGGCCAGGGGAATAGCAATCAGCCCCAGCATTTT. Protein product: CASTAGQGNSNQPQHF.

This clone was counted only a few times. The CDR3 protein is CASSQDHRGSTQYF. The CDR3 region has the DNA TGCGCCAGCAGCCAAGATCATAGAGGGAGTACGCAGTATTTT. The chain carries TRBV4-3 and TRBJ2-3, with D possibly matching TRBD2 (5 bases). There are 14 residues in the CDR3. Trimming pared 0 bases from V and 8 bases from J, leaving 12 bases between. Germline V gene lookup returns CDR1 LGHNA and CDR2 YSLEER.

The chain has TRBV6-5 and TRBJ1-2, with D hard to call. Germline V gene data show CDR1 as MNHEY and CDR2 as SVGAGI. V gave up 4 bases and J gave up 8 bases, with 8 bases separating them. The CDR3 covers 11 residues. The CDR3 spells CASSSTQGYTF. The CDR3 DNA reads TGTGCCAGCAGTTCCACTCAAGGCTACACCTTC.

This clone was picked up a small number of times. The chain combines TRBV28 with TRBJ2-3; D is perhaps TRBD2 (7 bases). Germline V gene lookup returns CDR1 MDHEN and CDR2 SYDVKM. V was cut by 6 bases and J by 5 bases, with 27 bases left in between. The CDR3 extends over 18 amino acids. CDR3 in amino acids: CASSRGRGGLFLEDTQYF. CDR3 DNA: TGTGCCAGCAGCCGGGGGAGGGGGGGCCTTTTCCTTGAAGATACGCAGTATTTT.

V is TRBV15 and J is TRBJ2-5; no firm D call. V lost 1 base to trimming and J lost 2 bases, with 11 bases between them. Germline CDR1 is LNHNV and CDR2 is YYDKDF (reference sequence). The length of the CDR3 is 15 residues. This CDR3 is CATSRVQVRQETQYF. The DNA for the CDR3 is TGTGCCACCAGCAGAGTTCAGGTCAGACAAGAGACCCAGTACTTC.